The text below deals with one TCR beta chain. Its specificity is unknown. This sample is part of a study of T-cell reconstitution after alpha-beta-depleted transplantation in children. Study conclusions and caveats: At the one-year point after transplant, T-cell counts and TCRbeta diversity were found to come mostly from T cells that had been newly produced. The origin of high day-60 TCRbeta diversity in some patients lay in surviving recipient T cells and thymic progenitors.

This CDR3 has 17 residues. CDR1 LNHDA and CDR2 SQIVND come from the germline V gene (reference sequence). Trimming cost V 3 bases and J 4 bases, with 19 bases left between them. The TCRbeta library incorporated unique molecular identifiers. In TCRdb, the PCR reads were re-called with MiXCR into one record per CDR3 protein. The sample has about 830,000 distinct CDR3 sequences; about 16% are singletons. The specimen was PBMCs, mostly from graft donor cells, collected 360 days after TCRalphabeta/CD19-depleted stem cell transplant. V is TRBV19 and J is TRBJ2-1; no clear D gene. This TCR derives from a male patient younger than 18 who had a stem cell transplant for acute lymphoblastic leukemia, so the T cells may come from the graft donor. The CDR3 DNA follows: TGTGCCAGTAGTATCGCCGGACCCCTCCTGGGATACAATGAGCAGTTCTTC. This encodes CASSIAGPLLGYNEQFF.